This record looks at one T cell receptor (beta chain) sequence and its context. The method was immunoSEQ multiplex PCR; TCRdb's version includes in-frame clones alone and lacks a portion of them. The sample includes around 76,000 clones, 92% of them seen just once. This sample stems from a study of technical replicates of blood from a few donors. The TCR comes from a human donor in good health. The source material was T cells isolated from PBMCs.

The CDR3, as DNA: TGTGCCAGCAGCGTCGGCGCCGGGACTCAATACGAGCAGTACTTC. Its translation: CASSVGAGTQYEQYF. The chain joins TRBV11-3 to TRBJ2-7; perhaps TRBD2 as D (6 bases). The V and J ends lost 5 bases and 4 bases respectively, with 18 bases between them. CDR1 and CDR2 (germline): SGHNT, YENEEA. This CDR3 contains 15 residues.